The clone carrying this T cell receptor beta chain was counted between two and nine times. The antigen is unknown. With the Oncomine TCR Beta short-read assay, DNA from cultured CD4+ T cells was sequenced. TCRdb ran MiXCR on the PCR reads and lists one entry per CDR3 protein. The profile shows some 15,000 distinct CDR3 sequences, 36% of them singletons. This entry belongs to a study of vaccination and CD4 T cells after COVID-19. Study summary: Convalescent individuals exhibited SARS-CoV-2 positivity on nasal swab PCR, with several mild and one severe presentation. The convalescent population consisted of six males and four females, two of whom were of Hispanic ethnicity. Post-vaccination samples were procured at a median of 72 days following dose two (range 14 to 241).

Looked up from germline, CDR1 is SNHLY and CDR2 is FYNNEI. The CDR3 spans 14 residues. V lost 1 base and J 4 bases, leaving 10 bases between the germline ends. Specified treatment: roughly 10-day PBMC culture with coronavirus spike peptide pools or control peptides (ViraFEST assay). Positive PCR tests were logged from March through December 2020, ahead of US Alpha, Beta and Delta variants. The sequencing input was cultured CD4+ T cells from blood. The sequence was obtained from a human donor with COVID-19. The J gene is TRBJ1-1, the V gene TRBV2, with unresolved D. This CDR3 reads CASSEVAVSTEAFF. CDR3 DNA: TGTGCCAGCAGTGAAGTGGCAGTTTCCACTGAAGCTTTCTTT.